A selection of T cell receptor beta chains follows, all from one sample in a study of PD-1 blockade in mismatch repair-deficient tumors. The repertoire was sequenced with immunoSEQ multiplex PCR; TCRdb's copy has only in-frame clones and lacks some. The table shows more than 40,000 clones, with roughly three quarters occurring only once. The starting material was peripheral blood, obtained 4 weeks after starting pembrolizumab. These receptors were taken from an adult with mismatch repair-deficient cancer. Both conserved end residues are part of each CDR3. The order of the fields is D gene, clone size, J gene, V gene, CDR3 protein, CDR3 DNA. A D gene is named only where the DNA matches it firmly. The listing skips clone size in some rows; elsewhere it reads once, few, many or a size class.

.,.,TRBJ1-1,TRBV14,CASSQDLDGGIEAFF,TGTGCCAGCAGCCAAGATCTTGACGGGGGGATTGAAGCTTTCTTT
TRBD1,.,TRBJ2-5,TRBV7-6,CASSSEDREETQYF,TGTGCCAGCAGCTCCGAGGACAGGGAAGAGACCCAGTACTTC
TRBD2,.,TRBJ2-7,TRBV5-4,CASSFWGAGGSRYF,TGTGCCAGCAGCTTTTGGGGAGCGGGAGGGAGTCGGTACTTC
TRBD2,.,TRBJ2-7,TRBV18,CASSSTAAGGYEQYF,TGTGCCAGCTCGAGTACTGCAGCGGGAGGGTACGAGCAGTACTTC
.,.,TRBJ2-2,TRBV18,CASSPETGYTGELFF,TGTGCCAGCTCACCCGAGACGGGTTACACCGGGGAGCTGTTTTTT
TRBD2,.,TRBJ2-7,TRBV29-1,CSVEGGATEQYF,TGCAGCGTTGAGGGAGGGGCCACCGAGCAGTACTTC
TRBD1,.,TRBJ1-1,TRBV5-1,CASRPQTGARAEAFF,TGCGCCAGCAGACCTCAGACAGGGGCGAGGGCTGAAGCTTTCTTT
.,.,TRBJ2-3,TRBV19,CASSLSTPGTDTQYF,TGTGCCAGTAGTTTATCTACCCCCGGCACAGATACGCAGTATTTT
.,.,TRBJ1-1,TRBV5-3,CASSLGAYTEAFF,TGTGCCAGCAGCTTAGGGGCGTACACTGAAGCTTTCTTT
.,.,TRBJ2-5,TRBV21-1,CASSKGEGGRIQETQYF,TGTGCCAGCAGCAAAGGAGAGGGCGGGAGGATACAAGAGACCCAGTACTTC
TRBD2,.,TRBJ2-5,TRBV9,CASSVEGTSGDQETQYF,TGTGCCAGCAGCGTAGAGGGGACTAGCGGGGACCAAGAGACCCAGTACTTC
TRBD1,.,TRBJ2-6,TRBV9,CASSVRTGVVSGANVLTF,TGTGCCAGCAGCGTCCGGACAGGCGTTGTCTCTGGGGCCAACGTCCTGACTTTC
.,.,TRBJ1-2,TRBV5-1,CASSLEGTGYTF,TGCGCCAGCAGCTTGGAGGGCACTGGCTACACCTTC
.,.,TRBJ2-7,TRBV29-1,CSVVEGGRSMGEQYF,TGCAGCGTTGTAGAAGGCGGACGGAGCATGGGGGAGCAGTACTTC
.,.,TRBJ2-7,TRBV29-1,CSVGVLNYEQYF,TGCAGCGTTGGGGTACTCAACTACGAGCAGTACTTC
.,.,TRBJ2-7,TRBV6-1,CASSQGGTRLHEQYF,TGTGCCAGCAGTCAAGGAGGGACTCGTCTTCACGAGCAGTACTTC
TRBD1,.,TRBJ2-2,TRBV10-3,CAIRRGTGDFGELFF,TGTGCCATCAGACGCGGGACAGGGGACTTCGGGGAGCTGTTTTTT
.,few,TRBJ1-2,TRBV20-1,CSASLGDTNTF,TGCAGTGCTAGCCTTGGGGACACTAACACCTTC
TRBD1,.,TRBJ1-1,TRBV19,CASSSLGAGGPYGTEAFF,TGTGCCAGTAGTTCCTTGGGGGCAGGGGGTCCTTATGGGACTGAAGCTTTCTTT
.,.,TRBJ2-1,TRBV12-1,CASSFESWSASPYNEQFF,TGTGCCAGCAGCTTTGAGAGTTGGTCGGCTAGCCCCTACAATGAGCAGTTCTTC
TRBD2,.,TRBJ2-5,TRBV7-6,CASSQDGGSETQYF,TGTGCCAGCAGCCAAGACGGCGGGAGTGAGACCCAGTACTTC
.,.,TRBJ2-7,TRBV5-6,CASSYRGYEQYF,TGTGCCAGCAGCTATCGAGGTTACGAGCAGTACTTC
.,.,TRBJ1-4,TRBV5-1,CASSLSQPNEKLFF,TGCGCCAGCAGCTTGTCCCAGCCTAATGAAAAACTGTTTTTT
.,.,TRBJ2-7,TRBV13,CASSLANAFSYEQYF,TGTGCCAGCAGCTTAGCCAACGCCTTCTCCTACGAGCAGTACTTC
.,.,TRBJ2-3,TRBV29-1,CSVEGTKSTDTQYF,TGCAGCGTTGAAGGGACAAAGAGCACAGATACGCAGTATTTT
.,.,TRBJ1-1,TRBV7-9,CASSTGGGARNTEAFF,TGTGCCAGCAGCACCGGAGGGGGGGCTAGGAACACTGAAGCTTTCTTT
.,few,TRBJ1-1,TRBV4-2,CASSPLAVNTEAFF,TGTGCCAGCAGCCCCTTGGCAGTGAACACTGAAGCTTTCTTT
TRBD1,.,TRBJ2-1,TRBV5-1,CASKGQGVNEQFF,TGCGCCAGCAAAGGACAGGGAGTGAATGAGCAGTTCTTC
TRBD2,.,TRBJ2-7,TRBV13,CASSELTSGSDYEQYF,TGTGCCAGCAGCGAACTGACTAGCGGGTCGGACTACGAGCAGTACTTC
TRBD2,.,TRBJ2-3,TRBV7-3,CASSLGREGDTDTQYF,TGTGCCAGCAGCTTAGGGCGGGAGGGAGACACAGATACGCAGTATTTT
.,once,TRBJ1-5,TRBV30,CAWSGGGESNQPQHF,TGTGCCTGGAGTGGTGGGGGGGAGAGCAATCAGCCCCAGCATTTT
.,.,TRBJ2-1,TRBV9,CASSPQQSSYNEQFF,TGTGCCAGCAGCCCTCAACAGAGCTCCTACAATGAGCAGTTCTTC
.,.,TRBJ1-2,TRBV6-1,CASSEGYTRYGYTF,TGTGCCAGCAGTGAAGGATACACTAGGTATGGCTACACCTTC
TRBD2,.,TRBJ2-3,TRBV9,CASSAGLAGVSDTQYF,TGTGCCAGCAGCGCGGGACTAGCGGGAGTTTCAGATACGCAGTATTTT
TRBD1,.,TRBJ1-5,TRBV19,CASVGTGSNQPQHF,TGTGCCAGCGTGGGGACAGGGAGCAATCAGCCCCAGCATTTT
.,.,TRBJ1-1,TRBV10-3,CAISESWGRAGTEAFF,TGTGCCATCAGTGAGTCCTGGGGCCGCGCTGGCACTGAAGCTTTCTTT
.,once,TRBJ2-7,TRBV4-1,CASSPQQDYEQYF,TGCGCCAGCAGCCCCCAACAGGATTACGAGCAGTACTTC